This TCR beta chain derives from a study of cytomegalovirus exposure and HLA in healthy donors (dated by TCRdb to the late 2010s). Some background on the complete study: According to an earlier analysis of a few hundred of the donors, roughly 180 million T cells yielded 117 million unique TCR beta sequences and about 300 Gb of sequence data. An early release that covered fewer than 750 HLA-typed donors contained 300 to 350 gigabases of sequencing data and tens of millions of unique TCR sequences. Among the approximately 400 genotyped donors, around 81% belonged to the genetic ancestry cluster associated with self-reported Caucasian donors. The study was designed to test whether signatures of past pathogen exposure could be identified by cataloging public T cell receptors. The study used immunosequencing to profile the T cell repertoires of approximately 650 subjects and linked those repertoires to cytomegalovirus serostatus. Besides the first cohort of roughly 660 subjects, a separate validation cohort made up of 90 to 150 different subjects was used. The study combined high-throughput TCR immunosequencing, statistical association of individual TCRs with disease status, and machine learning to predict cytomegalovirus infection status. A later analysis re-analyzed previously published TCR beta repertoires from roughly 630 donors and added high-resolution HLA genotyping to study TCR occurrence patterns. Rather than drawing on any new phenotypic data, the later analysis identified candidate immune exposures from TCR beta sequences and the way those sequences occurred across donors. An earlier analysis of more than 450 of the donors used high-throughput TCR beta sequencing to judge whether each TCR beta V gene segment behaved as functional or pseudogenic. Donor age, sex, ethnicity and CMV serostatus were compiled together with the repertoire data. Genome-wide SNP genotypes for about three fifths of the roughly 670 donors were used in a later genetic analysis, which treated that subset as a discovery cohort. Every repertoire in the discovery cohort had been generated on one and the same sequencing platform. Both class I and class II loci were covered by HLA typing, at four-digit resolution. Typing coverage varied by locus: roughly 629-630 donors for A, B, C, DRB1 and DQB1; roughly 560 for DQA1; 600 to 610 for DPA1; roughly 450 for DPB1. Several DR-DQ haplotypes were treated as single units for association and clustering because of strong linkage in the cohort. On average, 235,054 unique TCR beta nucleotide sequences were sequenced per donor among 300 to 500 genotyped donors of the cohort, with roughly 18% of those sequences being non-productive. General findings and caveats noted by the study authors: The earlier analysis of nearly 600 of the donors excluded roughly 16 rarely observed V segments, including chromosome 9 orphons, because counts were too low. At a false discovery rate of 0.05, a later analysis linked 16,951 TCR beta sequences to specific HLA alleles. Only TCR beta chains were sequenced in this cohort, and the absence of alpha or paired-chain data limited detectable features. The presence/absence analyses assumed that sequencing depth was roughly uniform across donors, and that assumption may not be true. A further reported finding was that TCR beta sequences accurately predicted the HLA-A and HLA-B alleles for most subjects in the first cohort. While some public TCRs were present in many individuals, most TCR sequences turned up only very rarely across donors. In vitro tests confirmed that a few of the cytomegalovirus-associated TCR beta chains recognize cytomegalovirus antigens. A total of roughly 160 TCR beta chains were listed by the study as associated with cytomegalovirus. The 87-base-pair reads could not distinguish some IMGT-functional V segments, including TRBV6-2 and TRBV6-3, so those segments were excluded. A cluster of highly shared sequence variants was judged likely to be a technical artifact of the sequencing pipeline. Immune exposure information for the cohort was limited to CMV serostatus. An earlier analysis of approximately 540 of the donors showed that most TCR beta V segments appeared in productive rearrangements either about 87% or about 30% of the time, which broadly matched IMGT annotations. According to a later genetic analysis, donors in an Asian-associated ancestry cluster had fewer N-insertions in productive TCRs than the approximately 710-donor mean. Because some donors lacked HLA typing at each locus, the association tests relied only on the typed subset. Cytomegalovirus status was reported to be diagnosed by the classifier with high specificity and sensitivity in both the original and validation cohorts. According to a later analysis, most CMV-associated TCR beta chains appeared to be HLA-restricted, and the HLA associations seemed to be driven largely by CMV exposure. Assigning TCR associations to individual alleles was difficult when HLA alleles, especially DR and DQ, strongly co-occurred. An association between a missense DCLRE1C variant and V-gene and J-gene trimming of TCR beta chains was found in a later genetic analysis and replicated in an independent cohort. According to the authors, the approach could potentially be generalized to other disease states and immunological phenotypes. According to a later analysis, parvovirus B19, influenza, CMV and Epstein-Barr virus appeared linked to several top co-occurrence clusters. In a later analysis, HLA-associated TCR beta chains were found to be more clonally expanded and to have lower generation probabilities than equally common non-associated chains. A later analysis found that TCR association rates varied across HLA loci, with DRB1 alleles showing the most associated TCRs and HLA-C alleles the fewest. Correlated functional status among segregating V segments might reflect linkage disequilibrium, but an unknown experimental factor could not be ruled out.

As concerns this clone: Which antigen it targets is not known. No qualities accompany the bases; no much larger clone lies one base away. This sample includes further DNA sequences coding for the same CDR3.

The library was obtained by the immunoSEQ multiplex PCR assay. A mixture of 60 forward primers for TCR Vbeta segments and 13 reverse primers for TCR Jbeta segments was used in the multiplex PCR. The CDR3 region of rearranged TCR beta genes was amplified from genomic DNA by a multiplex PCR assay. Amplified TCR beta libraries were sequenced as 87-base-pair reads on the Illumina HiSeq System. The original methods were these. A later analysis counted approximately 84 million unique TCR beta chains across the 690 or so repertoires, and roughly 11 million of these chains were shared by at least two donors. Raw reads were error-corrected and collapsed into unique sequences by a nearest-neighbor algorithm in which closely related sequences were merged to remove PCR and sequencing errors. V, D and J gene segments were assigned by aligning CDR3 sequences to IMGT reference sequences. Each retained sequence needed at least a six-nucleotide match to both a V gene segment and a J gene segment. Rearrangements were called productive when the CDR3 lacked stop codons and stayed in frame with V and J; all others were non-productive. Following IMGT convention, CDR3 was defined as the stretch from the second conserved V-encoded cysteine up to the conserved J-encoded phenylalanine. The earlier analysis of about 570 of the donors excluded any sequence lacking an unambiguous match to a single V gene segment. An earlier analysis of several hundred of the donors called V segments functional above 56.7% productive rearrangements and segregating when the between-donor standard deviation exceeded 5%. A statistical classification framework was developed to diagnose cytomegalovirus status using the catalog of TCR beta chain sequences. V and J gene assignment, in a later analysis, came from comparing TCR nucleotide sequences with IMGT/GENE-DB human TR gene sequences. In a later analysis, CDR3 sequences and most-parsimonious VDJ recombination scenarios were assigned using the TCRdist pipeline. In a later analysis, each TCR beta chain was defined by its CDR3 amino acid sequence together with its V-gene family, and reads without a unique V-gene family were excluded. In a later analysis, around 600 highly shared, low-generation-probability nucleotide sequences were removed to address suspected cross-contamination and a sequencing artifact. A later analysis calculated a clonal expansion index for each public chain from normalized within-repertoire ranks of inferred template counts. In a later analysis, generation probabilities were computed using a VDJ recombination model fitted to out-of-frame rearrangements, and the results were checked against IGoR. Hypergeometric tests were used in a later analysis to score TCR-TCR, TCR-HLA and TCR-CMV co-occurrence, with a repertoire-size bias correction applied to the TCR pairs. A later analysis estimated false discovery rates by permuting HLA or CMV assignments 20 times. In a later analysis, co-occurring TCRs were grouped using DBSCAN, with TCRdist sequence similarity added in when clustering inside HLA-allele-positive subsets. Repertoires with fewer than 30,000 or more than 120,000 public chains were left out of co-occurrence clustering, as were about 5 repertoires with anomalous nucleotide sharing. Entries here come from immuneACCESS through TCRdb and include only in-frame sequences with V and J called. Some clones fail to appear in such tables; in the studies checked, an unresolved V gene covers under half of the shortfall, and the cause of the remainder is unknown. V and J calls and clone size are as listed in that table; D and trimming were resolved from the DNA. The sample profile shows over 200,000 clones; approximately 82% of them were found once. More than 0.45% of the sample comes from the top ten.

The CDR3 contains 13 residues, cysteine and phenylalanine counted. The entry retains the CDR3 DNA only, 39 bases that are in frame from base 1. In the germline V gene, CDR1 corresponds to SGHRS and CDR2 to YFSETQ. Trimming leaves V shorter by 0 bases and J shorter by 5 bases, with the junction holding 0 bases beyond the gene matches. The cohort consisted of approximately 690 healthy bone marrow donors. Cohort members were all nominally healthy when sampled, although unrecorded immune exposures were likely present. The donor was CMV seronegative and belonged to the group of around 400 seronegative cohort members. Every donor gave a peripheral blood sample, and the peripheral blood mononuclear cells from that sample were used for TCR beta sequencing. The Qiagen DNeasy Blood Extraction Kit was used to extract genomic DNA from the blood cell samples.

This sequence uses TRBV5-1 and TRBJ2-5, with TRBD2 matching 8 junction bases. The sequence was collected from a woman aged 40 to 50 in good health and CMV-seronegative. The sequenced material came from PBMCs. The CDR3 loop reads CASSLAGGETQYF. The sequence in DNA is TGCGCCAGCAGCTTGGCGGGGGGGGAGACCCAGTACTTC.